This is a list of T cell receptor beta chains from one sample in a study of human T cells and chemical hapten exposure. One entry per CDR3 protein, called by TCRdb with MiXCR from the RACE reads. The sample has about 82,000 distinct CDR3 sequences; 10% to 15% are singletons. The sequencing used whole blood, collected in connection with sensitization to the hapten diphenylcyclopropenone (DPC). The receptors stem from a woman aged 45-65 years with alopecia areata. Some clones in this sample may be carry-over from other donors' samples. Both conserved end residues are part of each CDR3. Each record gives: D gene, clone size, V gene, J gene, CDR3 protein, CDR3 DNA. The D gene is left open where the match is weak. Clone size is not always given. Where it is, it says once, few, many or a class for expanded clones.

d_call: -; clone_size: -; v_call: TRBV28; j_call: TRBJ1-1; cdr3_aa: CASFGRELNTEAFF; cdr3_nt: TGTGCCAGCTTTGGGAGGGAACTGAACACTGAAGCTTTCTTT
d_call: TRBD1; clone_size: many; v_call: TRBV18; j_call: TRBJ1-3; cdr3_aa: CASSPTGFSGNTIYF; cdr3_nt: TGTGCCAGCTCGCCGACAGGGTTCTCTGGAAACACCATATATTTT
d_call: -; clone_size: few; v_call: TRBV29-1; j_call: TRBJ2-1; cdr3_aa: CSVVFGGFWNEQFF; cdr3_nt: TGCAGCGTTGTCTTTGGGGGGTTCTGGAATGAGCAGTTCTTC
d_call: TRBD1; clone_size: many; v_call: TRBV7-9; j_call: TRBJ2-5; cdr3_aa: CASSSIMTGVPETQYF; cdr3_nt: TGTGCCAGCAGCTCCATAATGACAGGGGTCCCAGAGACCCAGTACTTC
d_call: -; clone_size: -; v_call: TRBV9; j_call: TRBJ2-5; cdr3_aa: CASSVAGGGGLQETQYF; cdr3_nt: TGTGCCAGCAGCGTAGCTGGGGGAGGGGGACTACAAGAGACCCAGTACTTC
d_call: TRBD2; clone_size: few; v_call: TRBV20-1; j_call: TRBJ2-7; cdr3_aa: CSASPGGGSSYEQYF; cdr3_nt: TGCAGTGCTTCGCCCGGGGGGGGAAGCTCCTACGAGCAGTACTTC
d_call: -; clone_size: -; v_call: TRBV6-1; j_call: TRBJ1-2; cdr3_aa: CASSTGAWDYGYTF; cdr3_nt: TGTGCCAGCAGCACCGGAGCTTGGGACTATGGCTACACCTTC
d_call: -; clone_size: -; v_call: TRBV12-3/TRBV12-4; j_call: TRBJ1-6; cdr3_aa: CASSFAGLESPLHF; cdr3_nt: TGTGCCAGCAGTTTTGCAGGCCTAGAATCACCCCTCCACTTT
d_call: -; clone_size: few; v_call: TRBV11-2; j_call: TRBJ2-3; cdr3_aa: CASSFIFTDTQYF; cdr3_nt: TGTGCCAGCAGCTTTATCTTCACAGATACGCAGTATTTT
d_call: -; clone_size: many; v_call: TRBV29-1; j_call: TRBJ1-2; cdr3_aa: CSVAGTPTTPDYGYTF; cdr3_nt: TGCAGCGTTGCCGGGACACCAACGACCCCGGACTATGGCTACACCTTC
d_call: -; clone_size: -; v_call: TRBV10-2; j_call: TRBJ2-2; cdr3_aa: CASSNTGELFF; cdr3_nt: TGCGCCAGCAGTAACACCGGGGAGCTGTTTTTT
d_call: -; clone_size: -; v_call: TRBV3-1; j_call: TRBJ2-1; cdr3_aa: CASSQERLTNNEQFF; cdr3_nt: TGTGCCAGCAGCCAAGAACGACTGACGAACAATGAGCAGTTCTTC
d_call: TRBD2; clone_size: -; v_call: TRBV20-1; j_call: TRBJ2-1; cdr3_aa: CSAPGGTSVYNEQFF; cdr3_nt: TGCAGTGCTCCGGGGGGGACTAGCGTATACAATGAGCAGTTCTTC
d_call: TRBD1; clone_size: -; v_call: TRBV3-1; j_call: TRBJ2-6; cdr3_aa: CASSQVYGAGGSSGANVLTF; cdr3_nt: TGTGCCAGCAGCCAAGTCTACGGAGCAGGGGGTTCCTCTGGGGCCAACGTCCTGACTTTC
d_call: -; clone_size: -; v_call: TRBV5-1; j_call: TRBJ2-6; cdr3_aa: CASNPTGANVLTF; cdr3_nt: TGCGCCAGCAACCCTACTGGGGCCAACGTCCTGACTTTC
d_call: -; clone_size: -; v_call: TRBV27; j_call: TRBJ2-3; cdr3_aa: CASSLSGLTDTQYF; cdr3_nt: TGTGCCAGCAGTTTATCTGGGTTAACAGATACGCAGTATTTT
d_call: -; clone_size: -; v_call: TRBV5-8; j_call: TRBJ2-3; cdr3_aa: CASSLTFGSQTDTQYF; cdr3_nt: TGTGCCAGCAGCCTAACCTTCGGGAGCCAAACAGATACGCAGTATTTT
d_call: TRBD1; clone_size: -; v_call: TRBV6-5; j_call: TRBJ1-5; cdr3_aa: CASSQTGDQPQHF; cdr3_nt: TGTGCCAGCAGTCAAACAGGGGATCAGCCCCAGCATTTT
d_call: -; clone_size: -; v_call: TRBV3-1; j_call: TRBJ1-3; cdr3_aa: CASSHLENTIYF; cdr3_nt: TGTGCCAGCAGCCATTTAGAAAACACCATATATTTT
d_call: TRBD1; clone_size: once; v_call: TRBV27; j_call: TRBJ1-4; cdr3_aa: CASSKGANLNLGKLFF; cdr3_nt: TGTGCCAGCAGTAAGGGGGCTAACCTTAATCTCGGGAAACTGTTTTTT
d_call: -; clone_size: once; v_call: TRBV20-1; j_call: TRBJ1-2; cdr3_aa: CSARGATTYGYTF; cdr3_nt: TGCAGTGCTAGGGGTGCTACAACCTATGGCTACACCTTC
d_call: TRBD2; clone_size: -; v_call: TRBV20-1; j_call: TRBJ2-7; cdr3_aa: CSAPSPTSGSYEQYF; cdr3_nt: TGCAGTGCTCCCTCACCGACTAGCGGGAGTTACGAGCAGTACTTC
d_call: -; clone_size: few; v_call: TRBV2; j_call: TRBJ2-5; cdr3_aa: CASSALQETQYF; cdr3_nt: TGTGCCAGCAGTGCACTTCAAGAGACCCAGTACTTC
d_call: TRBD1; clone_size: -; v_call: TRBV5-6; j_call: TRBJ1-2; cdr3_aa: CASSSAGTDVVFYGYTF; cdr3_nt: TGTGCCAGCAGCTCGGCCGGGACAGATGTAGTTTTCTATGGCTACACCTTC
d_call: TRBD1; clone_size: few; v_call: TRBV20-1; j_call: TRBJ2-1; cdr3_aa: CSARTGGINEQFF; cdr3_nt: TGCAGTGCCAGGACAGGGGGCATTAATGAGCAGTTCTTC
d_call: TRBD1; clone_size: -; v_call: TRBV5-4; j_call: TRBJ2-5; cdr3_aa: CASSFHRGETQYF; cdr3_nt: TGTGCCAGCAGCTTTCACAGGGGAGAGACCCAGTACTTC
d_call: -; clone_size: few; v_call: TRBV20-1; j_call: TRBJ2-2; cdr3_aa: CSVARPAGSANTGELFF; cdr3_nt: TGCAGTGTCGCTCGCCCGGCGGGCTCCGCGAACACCGGGGAGCTGTTTTTT
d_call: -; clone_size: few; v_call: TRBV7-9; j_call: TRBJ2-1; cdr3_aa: CASSISRGGPYNEQFF; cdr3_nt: TGTGCCAGCAGCATATCCAGGGGGGGCCCTTACAATGAGCAGTTCTTC
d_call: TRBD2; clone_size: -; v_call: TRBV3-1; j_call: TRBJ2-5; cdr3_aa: CASSPVLAGGETQYF; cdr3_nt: TGTGCCAGCAGCCCTGTACTAGCGGGAGGAGAGACCCAGTACTTC
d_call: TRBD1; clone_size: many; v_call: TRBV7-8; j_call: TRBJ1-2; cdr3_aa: CASSRQGASYGYTF; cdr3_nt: TGTGCCAGCAGCCGACAGGGGGCTTCCTATGGCTACACCTTC
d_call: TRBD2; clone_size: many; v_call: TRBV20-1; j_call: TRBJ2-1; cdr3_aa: CSAVFDGRAAEFF; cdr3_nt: TGCAGTGCTGTTTTTGACGGGAGGGCCGCGGAGTTCTTC
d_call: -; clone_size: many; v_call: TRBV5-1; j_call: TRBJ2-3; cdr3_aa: CASSLNGPPTDTQYF; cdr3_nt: TGCGCCAGCAGCCTAAACGGACCTCCCACAGATACGCAGTATTTT
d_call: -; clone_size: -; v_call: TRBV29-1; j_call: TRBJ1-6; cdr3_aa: CSVAHPGPNSPLHF; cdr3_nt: TGCAGCGTTGCCCATCCGGGACCTAATTCACCCCTCCACTTT
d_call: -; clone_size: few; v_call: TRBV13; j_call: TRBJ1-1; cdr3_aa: CASSQVYGGAVTEAFF; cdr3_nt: TGTGCCAGCAGCCAGGTTTATGGAGGGGCGGTGACTGAAGCTTTCTTT
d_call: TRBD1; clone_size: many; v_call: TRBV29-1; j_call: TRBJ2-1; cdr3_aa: CSIRDRGSHNEQFF; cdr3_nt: TGCAGCATTCGGGACAGGGGGTCCCACAATGAGCAGTTCTTC
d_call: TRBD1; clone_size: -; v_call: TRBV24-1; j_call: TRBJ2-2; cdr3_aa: CATSDSMDRGRTGELFF; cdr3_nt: TGTGCCACCAGTGATTCCATGGACAGGGGGCGGACCGGGGAGCTGTTTTTT
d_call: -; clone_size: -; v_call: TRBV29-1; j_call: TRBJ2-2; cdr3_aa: CSVGQKNTGELFF; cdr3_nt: TGCAGCGTCGGACAGAAAAACACCGGGGAGCTGTTTTTT
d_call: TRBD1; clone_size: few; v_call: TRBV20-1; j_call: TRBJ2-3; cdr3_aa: CSARERDSIADTQYF; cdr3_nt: TGCAGTGCTAGAGAACGGGACAGTATAGCAGATACGCAGTATTTT
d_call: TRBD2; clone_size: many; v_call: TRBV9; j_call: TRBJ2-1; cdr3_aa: CASSVEGRARNEQFF; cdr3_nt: TGTGCCAGCAGCGTAGAAGGGAGGGCCCGGAATGAGCAGTTCTTC
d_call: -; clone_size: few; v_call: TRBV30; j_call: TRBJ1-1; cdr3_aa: CAWSVGRNTEAFF; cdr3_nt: TGTGCCTGGAGTGTTGGCCGGAACACTGAAGCTTTCTTT
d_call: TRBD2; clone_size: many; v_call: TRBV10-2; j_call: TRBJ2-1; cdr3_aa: CASSERGLQNEQFF; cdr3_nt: TGCGCCAGCAGTGAGAGGGGACTACAAAATGAGCAGTTCTTC
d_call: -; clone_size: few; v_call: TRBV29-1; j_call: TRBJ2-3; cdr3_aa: CSTRQGDTQYF; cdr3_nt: TGCAGCACCCGTCAGGGAGATACGCAGTATTTT
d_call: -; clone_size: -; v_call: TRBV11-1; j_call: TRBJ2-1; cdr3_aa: CASSPRPGVSSYNEQFF; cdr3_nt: TGTGCCAGCAGCCCTCGGCCCGGCGTTAGCTCCTACAATGAGCAGTTCTTC
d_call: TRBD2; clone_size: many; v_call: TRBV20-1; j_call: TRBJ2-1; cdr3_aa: CSALSLAGVADEQFF; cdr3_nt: TGCAGTGCCCTGTCGCTAGCGGGAGTTGCGGATGAGCAGTTCTTC
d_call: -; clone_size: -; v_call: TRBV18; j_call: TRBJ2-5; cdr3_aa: CASSRGETQYF; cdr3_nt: TGTGCCAGCTCACGGGGGGAGACCCAGTACTTC
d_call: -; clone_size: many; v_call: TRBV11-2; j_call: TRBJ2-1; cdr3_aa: CASSFEDRNGQFF; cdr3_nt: TGTGCCAGCAGCTTCGAGGACCGCAATGGGCAGTTCTTC
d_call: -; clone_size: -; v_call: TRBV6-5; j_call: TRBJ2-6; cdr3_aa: CASSYSLTTGANVLTF; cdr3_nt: TGTGCCAGCAGTTACTCGTTGACCACCGGGGCCAACGTCCTGACTTTC
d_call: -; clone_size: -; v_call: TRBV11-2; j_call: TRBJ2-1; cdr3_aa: CASSYIGTNEQFF; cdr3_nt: TGTGCCAGCAGCTATATTGGTACCAATGAGCAGTTCTTC
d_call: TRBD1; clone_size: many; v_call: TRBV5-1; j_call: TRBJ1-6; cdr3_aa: CASSLEGGGDYNSPLHF; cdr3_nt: TGCGCCAGCAGCTTGGAAGGAGGGGGCGACTATAATTCACCCCTCCACTTT
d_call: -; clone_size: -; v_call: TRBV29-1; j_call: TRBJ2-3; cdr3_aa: CSVDHSDTQYF; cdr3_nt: TGCAGCGTAGACCACTCAGATACGCAGTATTTT
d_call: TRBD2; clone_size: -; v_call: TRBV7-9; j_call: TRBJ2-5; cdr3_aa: CASSLISGSARETQYF; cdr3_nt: TGTGCCAGCAGCTTAATTAGCGGGAGTGCCCGAGAGACCCAGTACTTC
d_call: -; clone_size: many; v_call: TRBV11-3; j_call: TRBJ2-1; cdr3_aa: CASSSRPYNEQFF; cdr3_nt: TGTGCCAGCAGCTCCCGGCCCTACAATGAGCAGTTCTTC
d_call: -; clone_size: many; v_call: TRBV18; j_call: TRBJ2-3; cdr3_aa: CASSPPARTDTQYF; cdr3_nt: TGTGCCAGCTCACCACCCGCCCGAACAGATACGCAGTATTTT
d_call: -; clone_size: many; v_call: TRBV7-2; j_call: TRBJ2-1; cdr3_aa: CASSLAGRGDNEQFF; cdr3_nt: TGTGCCAGCAGCTTAGCGGGCAGGGGAGACAATGAGCAGTTCTTC